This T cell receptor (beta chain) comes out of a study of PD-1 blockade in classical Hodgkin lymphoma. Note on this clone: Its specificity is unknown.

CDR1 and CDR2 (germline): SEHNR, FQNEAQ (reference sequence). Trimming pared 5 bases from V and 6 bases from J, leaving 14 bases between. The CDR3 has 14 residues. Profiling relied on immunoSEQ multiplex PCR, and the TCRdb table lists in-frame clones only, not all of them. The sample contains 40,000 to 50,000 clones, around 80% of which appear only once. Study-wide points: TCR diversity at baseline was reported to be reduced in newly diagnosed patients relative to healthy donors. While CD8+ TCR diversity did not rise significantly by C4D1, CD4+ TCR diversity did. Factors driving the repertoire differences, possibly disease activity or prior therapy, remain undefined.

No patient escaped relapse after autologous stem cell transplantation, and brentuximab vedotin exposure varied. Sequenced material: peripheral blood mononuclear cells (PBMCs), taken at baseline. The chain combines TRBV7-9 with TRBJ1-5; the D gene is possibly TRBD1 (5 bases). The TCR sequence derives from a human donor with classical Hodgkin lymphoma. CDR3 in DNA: TGTGCCAGCAGCCGTGAAGGGGAGGCTCAGCCCCAGCATTTT. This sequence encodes CASSREGEAQPQHF.